Listed below are T cell receptor beta chains from one sample, sequenced in a study of Graves' ophthalmopathy and Graves' hyperthyroidism. One entry per CDR3 protein, called by TCRdb with MiXCR from the multiplex PCR reads. The sample consists of about 390,000 distinct CDR3 sequences, roughly 15% of them appearing once. The specimen was peripheral blood. These receptor sequences come from an adult woman with stable Graves' hyperthyroidism. The CDR3 runs from the conserved cysteine through the conserved F or W. The D gene is left open where the match is weak. Where a row states a size, it is once, few, many or the class of an expanded clone; other rows omit it.

j_gene | abundance | v_gene | d_gene | CDR3aa | CDR3nt
TRBJ1-1 | many | TRBV27 | - | CASSLYRNTEAFF | TGTGCCAGCAGTTTATACAGGAACACTGAAGCTTTCTTT
TRBJ1-2 | many | TRBV28 | - | CASTYLGYGYTF | TGTGCCAGCACCTACCTTGGATATGGCTACACCTTC
TRBJ1-1 | many | TRBV12-3/TRBV12-4 | TRBD1 | CASSPRDREQAFF | TGTGCCAGCAGTCCCCGTGACAGGGAACAAGCTTTCTTT
TRBJ1-5 | many | TRBV24-1 | - | CATGSSGSGNQPQHF | TGTGCCACCGGCTCCTCAGGGTCGGGCAATCAGCCCCAGCATTTT
TRBJ2-7 | - | TRBV5-1 | - | CASSAYSVSPYEQYF | TGCGCCAGCAGCGCGTATAGCGTCAGTCCCTACGAGCAGTACTTC
TRBJ2-7 | - | TRBV5-1 | TRBD2 | CASSAKPGLAGPSSYEQYF | TGCGCCAGCAGCGCAAAGCCGGGACTAGCGGGTCCTAGCTCCTACGAGCAGTACTTC
TRBJ1-2 | many | TRBV24-1 | - | CATSETTANYGYTF | TGTGCCACCAGTGAGACGACAGCAAACTATGGCTACACCTTC
TRBJ2-5 | - | TRBV30 | - | CAWSVAGFYGGRRETQYF | TGTGCCTGGAGTGTAGCGGGTTTTTATGGAGGGAGACGGGAGACCCAGTACTTC
TRBJ2-7 | many | TRBV27 | TRBD1 | CASSYGDSYEQYF | TGTGCCAGCAGTTACGGGGACAGCTACGAGCAGTACTTC
TRBJ1-2 | many | TRBV5-1 | TRBD1 | CASSWDRHYGYTF | TGCGCCAGCAGCTGGGACAGACACTATGGCTACACCTTC
TRBJ2-2 | many | TRBV28 | TRBD2 | CASSQGLAGFAGELFF | TGTGCCAGCAGTCAAGGACTAGCGGGATTCGCCGGGGAGCTGTTTTTT
TRBJ2-3 | - | TRBV12-3/TRBV12-4 | TRBD2 | CASHRAGRADTQYF | TGTGCCAGCCATCGGGCAGGGAGGGCAGATACGCAGTATTTT
TRBJ2-7 | many | TRBV24-1 | TRBD2 | CATSDAGAKTNYEQYF | TGTGCCACCAGTGATGCGGGAGCAAAAACAAACTACGAGCAGTACTTC
TRBJ1-3 | many | TRBV25-1 | TRBD1 | CASSAQRIRRQGPSGNTIYF | TGTGCCAGCAGTGCCCAACGCATCCGACGACAGGGGCCGTCTGGAAACACCATATATTTT
TRBJ1-3 | many | TRBV15 | - | CATSRAGIGAWTGNTIYF | TGTGCCACCAGCAGAGCCGGGATCGGGGCTTGGACTGGAAACACCATATATTTT
TRBJ2-7 | many | TRBV20-1 | - | CSATKGSVPYEQYF | TGCAGTGCGACGAAAGGGTCAGTACCCTACGAGCAGTACTTC
TRBJ2-7 | many | TRBV27 | - | CASSSTGWTYEQYF | TGTGCCAGCAGTTCCACAGGCTGGACCTACGAGCAGTACTTC
TRBJ2-5 | many | TRBV15 | - | CATSRLNRVWEETQYF | TGTGCCACCAGCAGACTTAACAGGGTGTGGGAAGAGACCCAGTACTTC
TRBJ1-2 | many | TRBV10-3 | - | CAVRVDYGYTF | TGTGCCGTCCGGGTTGACTATGGCTACACCTTC
TRBJ2-7 | many | TRBV20-1 | - | CSANTDSPSYEQYF | TGCAGTGCTAATACCGATAGCCCCTCTTACGAGCAGTACTTC
TRBJ1-2 | many | TRBV11-2 | TRBD1 | CASSSGQGRYYGYTF | TGTGCCAGCAGCTCCGGACAGGGGAGATACTATGGCTACACCTTC
TRBJ2-2 | many | TRBV6-5 | - | CASSYSERYTGELFF | TGTGCCAGCAGTTACTCCGAACGGTACACCGGGGAGCTGTTTTTT
TRBJ1-1 | - | TRBV18 | - | CASSANTEAFF | TGTGCCAGCTCCGCGAACACTGAAGCTTTCTTT
TRBJ1-3 | many | TRBV7-9 | TRBD1 | CASSLQGGTGNTIYF | TGTGCCAGCAGCTTGCAGGGGGGGACTGGAAACACCATATATTTT
TRBJ1-1 | many | TRBV5-1 | - | CASSLESVEGAGAFF | TGCGCCAGCAGCTTGGAGTCCGTGGAGGGAGCTGGAGCTTTCTTT
TRBJ1-2 | - | TRBV20-1 | - | CSVRHTENYGYTF | TGCAGTGTCCGACACACCGAGAACTATGGCTACACCTTC
TRBJ1-6 | - | TRBV7-2 | - | CAISFWDLNSPLHF | TGTGCCATCAGCTTCTGGGACCTCAATTCACCCCTCCACTTT
TRBJ1-5 | many | TRBV2 | - | CASSTESRDQPQHF | TGTGCCAGCAGTACAGAAAGCCGGGATCAGCCCCAGCATTTT
TRBJ2-7 | many | TRBV7-2 | - | CASTYKLGGIYEQYF | TGTGCCAGCACTTATAAATTGGGCGGGATCTACGAGCAGTACTTC
TRBJ2-5 | many | TRBV20-1 | TRBD1 | CSARDPTGGGETQYF | TGCAGTGCTAGAGATCCGACAGGGGGCGGCGAGACCCAGTACTTC
TRBJ2-7 | many | TRBV5-1 | TRBD2 | CASSLAVTGTRTYEQYF | TGCGCCAGCAGCTTGGCCGTCACCGGGACTAGAACCTACGAGCAGTACTTC
TRBJ2-5 | many | TRBV27 | TRBD2 | CASSLIGQGLQETQYF | TGTGCCAGCAGTTTAATCGGGCAGGGACTACAAGAGACCCAGTACTTC
TRBJ1-2 | many | TRBV4-1 | - | CASSQGEPYGYTF | TGCGCCAGCAGCCAAGGGGAACCCTATGGCTACACCTTC
TRBJ2-7 | many | TRBV12-3/TRBV12-4 | - | CASSLSSEQYF | TGTGCCAGCAGTTTAAGCTCCGAGCAGTACTTC
TRBJ2-7 | many | TRBV10-1 | TRBD2 | CASRDLAGGLSEQYF | TGCGCCAGCAGGGATCTAGCGGGAGGGCTGAGCGAGCAGTACTTC
TRBJ2-2 | - | TRBV30 | - | CAWSPSENTGELFF | TGTGCCTGGAGTCCCTCAGAGAACACCGGGGAGCTGTTTTTT
TRBJ1-5 | - | TRBV12-3/TRBV12-4 | - | CASSLAGQQPQHF | TGTGCCAGCAGTTTGGCCGGCCAGCAGCCCCAGCATTTT
TRBJ2-3 | many | TRBV6-2/TRBV6-3 | TRBD2 | CASSRLAWTDTQYF | TGTGCCAGCAGTCGACTAGCGTGGACAGATACGCAGTATTTT
TRBJ2-7 | many | TRBV6-5 | - | CASSYGSRETYEQYF | TGTGCCAGCAGTTACGGGTCCAGGGAAACTTACGAGCAGTACTTC
TRBJ2-7 | many | TRBV19 | TRBD2 | CASSPNGLAGGYEQYF | TGTGCCAGTAGTCCCAACGGACTAGCGGGAGGCTACGAGCAGTACTTC
TRBJ1-2 | many | TRBV5-1 | TRBD1 | CASSDEGQGYGYTF | TGCGCCAGCAGCGACGAAGGACAGGGCTATGGCTACACCTTC
TRBJ2-7 | many | TRBV20-1 | TRBD2 | CSARDPSGAPEQYF | TGCAGTGCTAGAGATCCTAGCGGGGCTCCCGAGCAGTACTTC
TRBJ2-7 | many | TRBV7-2 | - | CASSLGLADLSYEQYF | TGTGCCAGCAGCCTAGGCTTGGCGGACCTCTCCTACGAGCAGTACTTC
TRBJ2-5 | - | TRBV12-3/TRBV12-4 | - | CACSARGREETQYF | TGTGCCTGCAGTGCCAGGGGGCGGGAGGAGACCCAGTACTTC